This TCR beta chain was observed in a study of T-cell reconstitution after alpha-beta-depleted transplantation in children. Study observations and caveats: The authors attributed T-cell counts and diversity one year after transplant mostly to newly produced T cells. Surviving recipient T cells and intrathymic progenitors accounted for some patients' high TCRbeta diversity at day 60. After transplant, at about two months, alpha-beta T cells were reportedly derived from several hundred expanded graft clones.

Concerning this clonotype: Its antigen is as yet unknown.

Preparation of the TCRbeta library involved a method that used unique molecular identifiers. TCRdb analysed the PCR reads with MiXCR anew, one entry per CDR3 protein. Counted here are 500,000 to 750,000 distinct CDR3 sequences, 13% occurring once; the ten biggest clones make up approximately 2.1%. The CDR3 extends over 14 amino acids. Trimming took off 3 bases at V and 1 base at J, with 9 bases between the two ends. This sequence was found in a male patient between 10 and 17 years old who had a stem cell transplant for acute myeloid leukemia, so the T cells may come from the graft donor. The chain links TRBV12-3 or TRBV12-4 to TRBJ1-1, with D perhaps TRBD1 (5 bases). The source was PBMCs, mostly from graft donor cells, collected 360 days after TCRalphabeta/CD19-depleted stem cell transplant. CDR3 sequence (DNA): TGTGCCAGCAGTTTTAGTCAGGGGAACACTGAAGCTTTCTTT. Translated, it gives CASSFSQGNTEAFF.